Listed here is a single TCR beta chain. Its specificity is unknown. The junction differs from germline at one of its ends, possibly a read error. Generated by immunoSEQ multiplex PCR, the TCRdb table keeps only in-frame clones and is missing some. Here the sample spans about 470,000 clones, roughly 80% being singletons. The donors were all Caucasian adults (living in Nashville, Tennessee). This CDR3 region has 14 residues. The germline V gene has CDR1 SGDLS and CDR2 YYNGEE. The data belong to a study of shared clonotypes between healthy human individuals. General study results and limits: Only blood underwent sampling, and tissue repertoires likely differ.

The sample was PBMCs. The gene calls are TRBV9 and TRBJ2-7, with 11 bases lining up with TRBD2. This receptor was obtained from a woman between 35 and 50 years old in good health. Some clones in this sample may be carry-over from other donors' samples. The CDR3 region is CASSDGTSGGGSHF. In DNA, the CDR3 is TGTGCCAGCAGCGACGGGACTAGCGGTGGGGGTTCACACTTC.